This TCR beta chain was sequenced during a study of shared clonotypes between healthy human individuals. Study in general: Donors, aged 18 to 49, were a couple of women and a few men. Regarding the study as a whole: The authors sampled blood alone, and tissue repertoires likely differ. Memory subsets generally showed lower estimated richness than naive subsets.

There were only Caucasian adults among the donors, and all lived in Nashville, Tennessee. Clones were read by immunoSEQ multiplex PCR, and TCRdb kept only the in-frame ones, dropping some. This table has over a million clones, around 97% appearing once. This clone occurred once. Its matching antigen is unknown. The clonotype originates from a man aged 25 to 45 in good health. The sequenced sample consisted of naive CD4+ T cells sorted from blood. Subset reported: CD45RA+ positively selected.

Here the CDR3 reads CASSGGERESNQPQHF. CDR3 bases: TGTGCCAGCAGCGGCGGGGAGAGGGAGAGCAATCAGCCCCAGCATTTT. The chain couples TRBV9 to TRBJ1-5, with no clear D. Germline CDR1 and CDR2: SGDLS and YYNGEE. Trimming removed 3 bases from V and 1 base from J, with 14 bases in between. The CDR3 totals 16 residues.